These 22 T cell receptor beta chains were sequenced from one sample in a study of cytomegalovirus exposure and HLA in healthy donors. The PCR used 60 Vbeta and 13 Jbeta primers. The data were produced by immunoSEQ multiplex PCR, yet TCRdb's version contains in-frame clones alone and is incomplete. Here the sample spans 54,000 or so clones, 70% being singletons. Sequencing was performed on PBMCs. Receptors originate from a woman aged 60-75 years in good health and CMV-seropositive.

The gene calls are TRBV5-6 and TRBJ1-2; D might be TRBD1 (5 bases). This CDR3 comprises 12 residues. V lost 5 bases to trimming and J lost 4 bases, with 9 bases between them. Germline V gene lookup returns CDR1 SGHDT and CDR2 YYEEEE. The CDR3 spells CASSPGPYGYTF. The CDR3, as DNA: TGTGCCAGCAGTCCAGGGCCCTATGGCTACACCTTC.

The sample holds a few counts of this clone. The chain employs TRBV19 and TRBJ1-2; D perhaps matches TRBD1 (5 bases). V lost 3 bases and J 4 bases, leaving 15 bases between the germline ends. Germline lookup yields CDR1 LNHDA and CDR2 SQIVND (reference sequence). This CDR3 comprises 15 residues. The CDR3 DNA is TGTGCCAGTAGTATCGGCTCCAGGGCTATCTATGGCTACACCTTC. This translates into CASSIGSRAIYGYTF.

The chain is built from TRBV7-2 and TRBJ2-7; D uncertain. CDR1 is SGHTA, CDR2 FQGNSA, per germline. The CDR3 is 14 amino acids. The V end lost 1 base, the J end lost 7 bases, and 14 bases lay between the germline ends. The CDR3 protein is CASSLEGVAREQYF. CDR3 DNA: TGTGCCAGCAGCTTAGAAGGTGTAGCTCGGGAGCAGTACTTC. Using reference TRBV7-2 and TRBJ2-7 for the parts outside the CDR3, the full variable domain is GAGVSQSPSNKVTEKGKDVELRCDPISGHTALYWYRQSLGQGLEFLIYFQGNSAPDKSGLPSDRFSAERTGGSVSTLTIQRTQQEDSAVYLCASSLEGVAREQYFGPGTRLTVT.

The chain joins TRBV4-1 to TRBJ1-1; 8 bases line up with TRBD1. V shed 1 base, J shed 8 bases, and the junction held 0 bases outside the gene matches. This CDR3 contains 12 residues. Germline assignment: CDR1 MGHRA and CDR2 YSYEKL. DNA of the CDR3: TGCGCCAGCAGCCAAGGACAGGGGGAAGCTTTCTTT. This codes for CASSQGQGEAFF.

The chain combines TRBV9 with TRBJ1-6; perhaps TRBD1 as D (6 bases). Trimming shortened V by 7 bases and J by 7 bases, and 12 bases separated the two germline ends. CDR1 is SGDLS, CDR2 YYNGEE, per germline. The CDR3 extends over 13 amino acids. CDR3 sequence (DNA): TGTGCCAGCGGGGAGGGGGGAAATTCACCCCTCCACTTT. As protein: CASGEGGNSPLHF.

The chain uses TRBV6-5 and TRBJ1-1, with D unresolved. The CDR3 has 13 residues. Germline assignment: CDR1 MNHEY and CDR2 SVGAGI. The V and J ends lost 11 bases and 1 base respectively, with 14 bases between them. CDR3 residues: CASRRAPNTEAFF. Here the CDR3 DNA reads TGTGCCTCGAGGCGGGCCCCGAACACTGAAGCTTTCTTT.

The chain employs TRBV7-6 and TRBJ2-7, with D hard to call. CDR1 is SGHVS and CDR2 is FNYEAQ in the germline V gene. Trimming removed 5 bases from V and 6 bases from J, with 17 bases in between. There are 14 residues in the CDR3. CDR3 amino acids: CASSLQMEGSEQYF. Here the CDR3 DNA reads TGTGCCAGCAGCCTACAGATGGAAGGCTCCGAGCAGTACTTC. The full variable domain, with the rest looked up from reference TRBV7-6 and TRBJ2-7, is GAGVSQSPRYKVTKRGQDVALRCDPISGHVSLYWYRQALGQGPEFLTYFNYEAQQDKSGLPNDRFSAERPEGSISTLTIQRTEQRDSAMYRCASSLQMEGSEQYFGPGTRLTVT.

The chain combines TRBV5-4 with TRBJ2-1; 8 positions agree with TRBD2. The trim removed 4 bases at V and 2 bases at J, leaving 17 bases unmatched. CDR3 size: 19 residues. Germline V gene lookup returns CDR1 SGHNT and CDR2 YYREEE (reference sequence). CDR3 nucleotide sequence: TGTGCCAGCAGCCGAGCCGGGACTAGGTCCCAGGGGCCCTACAATGAGCAGTTCTTC. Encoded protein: CASSRAGTRSQGPYNEQFF.

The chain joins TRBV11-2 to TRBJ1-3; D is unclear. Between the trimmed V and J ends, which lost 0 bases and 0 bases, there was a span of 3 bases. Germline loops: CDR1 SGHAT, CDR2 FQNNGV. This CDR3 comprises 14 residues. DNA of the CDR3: TGTGCCAGCAGCTTAGACAGCTCTGGAAACACCATATATTTT. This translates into CASSLDSSGNTIYF.

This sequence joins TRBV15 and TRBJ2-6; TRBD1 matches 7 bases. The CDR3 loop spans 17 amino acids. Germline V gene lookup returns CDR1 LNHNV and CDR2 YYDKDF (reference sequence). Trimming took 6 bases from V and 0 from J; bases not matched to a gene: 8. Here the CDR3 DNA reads TGTGCCACCAGGGAACAGGGGTCCAACTCTGGGGCCAACGTCCTGACTTTC. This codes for CATREQGSNSGANVLTF.

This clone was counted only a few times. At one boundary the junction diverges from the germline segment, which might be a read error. This CDR3 is CASSVATRQGVGHRGAVF. Written as DNA, the CDR3 is TGTGCCAGCAGCGTAGCTACGAGACAGGGGGTCGGACACCGGGGAGCTGTTTTT. The chain couples TRBV9 to TRBJ2-2; TRBD1 agrees at 9 bases. The germline V gene encodes CDR1 SGDLS and CDR2 YYNGEE. The CDR3 contains 18 residues.

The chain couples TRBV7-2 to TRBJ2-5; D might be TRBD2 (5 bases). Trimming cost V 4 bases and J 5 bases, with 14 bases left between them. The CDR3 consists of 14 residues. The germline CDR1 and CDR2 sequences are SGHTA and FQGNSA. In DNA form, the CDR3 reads TGTGCCAGCAGCTCAGCTCTAGCTGCGGAGACCCAGTACTTC. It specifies CASSSALAAETQYF.

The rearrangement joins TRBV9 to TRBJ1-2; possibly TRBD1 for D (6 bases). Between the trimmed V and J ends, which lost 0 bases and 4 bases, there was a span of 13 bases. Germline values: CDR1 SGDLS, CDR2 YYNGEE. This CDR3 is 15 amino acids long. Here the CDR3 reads CASSVEGRGSYGYTF. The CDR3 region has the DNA TGTGCCAGCAGCGTAGAGGGCAGGGGTTCCTATGGCTACACCTTC.

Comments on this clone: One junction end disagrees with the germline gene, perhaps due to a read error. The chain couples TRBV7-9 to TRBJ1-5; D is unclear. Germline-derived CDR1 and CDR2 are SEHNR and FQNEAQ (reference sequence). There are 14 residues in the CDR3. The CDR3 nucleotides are TGTTCCAGCAGCTTAACGGGTAGCAATCAGCCCCAGCATTTT. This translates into CSSSLTGSNQPQHF.

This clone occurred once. The CDR3 bases are TGTGCCAGCAGCACGGAGGGGCACACTGAAGCTTTCTTT. Translated: CASSTEGHTEAFF. The chain has TRBV7-9 and TRBJ1-1; possible D gene TRBD1, 5 bases. V was clipped by 5 bases and J by 3 bases, with 10 bases between them. The germline gives CDR1 SEHNR, CDR2 FQNEAQ (reference sequence). The CDR3 spans 13 residues.

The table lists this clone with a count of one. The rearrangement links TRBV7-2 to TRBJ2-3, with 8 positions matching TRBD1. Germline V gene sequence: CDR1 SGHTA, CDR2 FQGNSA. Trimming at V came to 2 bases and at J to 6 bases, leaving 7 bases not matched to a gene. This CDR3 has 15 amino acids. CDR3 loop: CASSLTVQGADTQYF. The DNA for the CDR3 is TGTGCCAGCAGCTTAACTGTCCAGGGGGCGGATACGCAGTATTTT.

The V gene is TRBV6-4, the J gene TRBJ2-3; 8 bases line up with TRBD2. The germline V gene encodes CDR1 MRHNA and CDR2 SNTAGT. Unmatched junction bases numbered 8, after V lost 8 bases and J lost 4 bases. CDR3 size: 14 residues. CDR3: CASPQTSGADTQYF. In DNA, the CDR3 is TGTGCCAGCCCACAAACTAGCGGAGCAGATACGCAGTATTTT.

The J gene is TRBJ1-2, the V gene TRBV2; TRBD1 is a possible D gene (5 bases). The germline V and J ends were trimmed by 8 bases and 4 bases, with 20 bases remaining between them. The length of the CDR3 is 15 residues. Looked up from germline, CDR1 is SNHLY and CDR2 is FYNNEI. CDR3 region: CASGTADSGSYGYTF. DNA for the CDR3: TGTGCCAGCGGGACGGCCGACTCCGGGAGCTATGGCTACACCTTC.

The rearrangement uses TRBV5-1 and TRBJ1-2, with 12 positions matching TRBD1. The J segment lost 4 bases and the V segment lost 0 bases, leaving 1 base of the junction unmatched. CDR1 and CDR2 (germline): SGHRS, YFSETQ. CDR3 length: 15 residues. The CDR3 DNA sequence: TGCGCCAGCAGCTTGGGGGGACAGGGGGCCTATGGCTACACCTTC. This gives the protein CASSLGGQGAYGYTF.

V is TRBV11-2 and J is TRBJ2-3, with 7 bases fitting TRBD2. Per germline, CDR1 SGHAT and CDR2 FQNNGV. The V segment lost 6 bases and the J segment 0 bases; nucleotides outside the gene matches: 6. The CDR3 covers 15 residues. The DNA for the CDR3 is TGTGCCAGCAGTCTCTTGGGGGGGAGCACAGATACGCAGTATTTT. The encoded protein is CASSLLGGSTDTQYF.

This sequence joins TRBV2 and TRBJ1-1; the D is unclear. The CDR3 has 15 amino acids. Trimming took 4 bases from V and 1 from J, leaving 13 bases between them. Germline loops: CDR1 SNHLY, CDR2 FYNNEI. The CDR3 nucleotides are TGTGCCAGCAGTGGAGGAGGACGGTCGAACACTGAAGCTTTCTTT. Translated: CASSGGGRSNTEAFF.

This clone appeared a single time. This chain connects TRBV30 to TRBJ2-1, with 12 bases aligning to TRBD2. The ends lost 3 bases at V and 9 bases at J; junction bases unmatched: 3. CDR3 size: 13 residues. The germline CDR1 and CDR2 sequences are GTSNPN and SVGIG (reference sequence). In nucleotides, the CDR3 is TGTGCCTGGAGACTAGCGGGGGGCGGTGAGCAGTTCTTC. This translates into CAWRLAGGGEQFF.